The 12 T cell receptor beta chains presented below share a single source sample, sequenced in a study of stem cell transplantation in POMP-related autoinflammatory disease. Profiled with immunoSEQ multiplex PCR; TCRdb holds only in-frame clones, not every one. Seen here are about 32,000 clones, around 88% observed once, and the top ten hold 0.55% to 0.9%. Here the sequenced sample was CD4+ T cells from PBMCs, taken before stem cell transplantation. These receptors all stem from a human donor with POMP-related autoinflammation and immune dysregulation (PRAID).

J is TRBJ1-2 and V is TRBV7-9, with D possibly being TRBD1 (5 bases). The germline V gene has CDR1 SEHNR and CDR2 FQNEAQ (reference sequence). V was trimmed by 1 base and J by 8 bases, leaving 17 bases between them. CDR3 length: 15 residues. The CDR3 nucleotides read TGTGCCAGCAGCTTAGGGGGGAACCCTGGACGGGGCTACACCTTC. It codes for CASSLGGNPGRGYTF.

J is TRBJ1-1 and V is TRBV5-4; D is uncertain. Trimming removed 2 bases at V and 7 bases at J, with 21 bases between. Germline V gene sequence: CDR1 SGHNT, CDR2 YYREEE (reference sequence). The CDR3 extends over 16 amino acids. The CDR3 nucleotides are TGTGCCAGCAGCTTTATGGGTGATTGGGGAACAGTTGAAGCTTTCTTT. Its translation is CASSFMGDWGTVEAFF.

The chain combines TRBV29-1 with TRBJ1-2; the D gene is possibly TRBD1 (6 bases). V lost 2 bases and J lost 4, with 11 bases in between. The CDR3 totals 13 residues. The germline CDR1 and CDR2 sequences are SQVTM and ANQGSEA. This CDR3 is CSVERVGGYGYTF. The CDR3 DNA reads TGCAGCGTTGAACGCGTAGGGGGCTATGGCTACACCTTC. The full variable domain, in which reference TRBV29-1 and TRBJ1-2 provide the parts outside the CDR3, is SAVISQKPSRDICQRGTSLTIQCQVDSQVTMMFWYRQQPGQSLTLIATANQGSEATYESGFVIDKFPISRPNLTFSTLTVSNMSPEDSSIYLCSVERVGGYGYTFGSGTRLTVV.

The rearrangement uses TRBV10-3 and TRBJ1-1; unclear D gene. Trimming shortened V by 0 bases and J by 1 base, and 9 bases separated the two germline ends. This CDR3 comprises 15 residues. Germline V CDR1 and CDR2: ENHRY, SYGVKD. The CDR3 DNA follows: TGTGCCATCAGTGAGTCCCTCCGGGGGAACACTGAAGCTTTCTTT. This sequence encodes CAISESLRGNTEAFF.

V and J are TRBV21-1 and TRBJ1-1; the table gives TRBD1 as D, unverified against the DNA. TRBV21-1 is deemed a pseudogene. The CDR3 covers 13 residues. This CDR3 reads CASNRGGNTEAFF. CDR3 DNA: TGTGCCAGCAATAGAGGGGGGAACACTGAAGCTTTCTTT.

This rearrangement joins TRBV28 to TRBJ1-2; the D is unclear. The CDR3 covers 14 residues. The V gene lost 7 bases and the J gene lost 4 bases, with 16 bases spanning the gap. CDR1 is MDHEN, CDR2 SYDVKM, per germline. CDR3 protein: CASTMENSPYGYTF. In DNA, the CDR3 is TGTGCCAGCACCATGGAGAATTCCCCCTATGGCTACACCTTC.

This chain connects TRBV5-4 to TRBJ2-1, with TRBD1 matching 10 bases. This CDR3 spans 18 amino acids. In germline, CDR1 is SGHNT, CDR2 YYREEE (reference sequence). Trimming removed 6 bases from V and 0 bases from J; junction bases left unmatched: 12. CDR3 region: CASTRTGGVPSSYNEQFF. CDR3 in DNA: TGTGCCAGCACCCGGACAGGGGGAGTTCCGAGCTCCTACAATGAGCAGTTCTTC. Supplemented by reference TRBV5-4 and TRBJ2-1, the full variable domain reads ETGVTQSPTHLIKTRGQQVTLRCSSQSGHNTVSWYQQALGQGPQFIFQYYREEENGRGNFPPRFSGLQFPNYSSELNVNALELDDSALYLCASTRTGGVPSSYNEQFFGPGTRLTVL.

The chain employs TRBV28 and TRBJ1-1; D gene ambiguous. The CDR3 has 17 amino acids. V was clipped by 7 bases and J by 4 bases, with 25 bases between them. Germline assignment: CDR1 MDHEN and CDR2 SYDVKM. The CDR3 DNA follows: TGTGCCAGCATTCATAATTCTGAGCAGGCCCATTCCACTGAAGCTTTCTTT. This translates into CASIHNSEQAHSTEAFF.

The V and J genes are TRBV2 and TRBJ1-1, with 8 bases fitting TRBD1. V lost 6 bases and J lost 8; bases outside the gene matches: 11. This CDR3 has 14 residues. Germline V gene lookup returns CDR1 SNHLY and CDR2 FYNNEI. The CDR3 here is CASRETGATEEAFF. The CDR3 DNA reads TGTGCCAGCAGGGAGACAGGGGCCACAGAAGAAGCTTTCTTT. Using reference TRBV2 and TRBJ1-1 for the parts outside the CDR3, the full variable domain is EPEVTQTPSHQVTQMGQEVILRCVPISNHLYFYWYRQILGQKVEFLVSFYNNEISEKSEIFDDQFSVERPDGSNFTLKIRSTKLEDSAMYFCASRETGATEEAFFGQGTRLTVV.

This chain connects TRBV18 to TRBJ1-3; D ambiguous. CDR3 length: 16 residues. V was clipped by 1 base and J by 4 bases, with 14 bases between them. Germline CDR1 is KGHSH and CDR2 is LQKENI. CDR3 loop: CASSPLRPSGGNTIYF. CDR3 coding DNA: TGTGCCAGCTCACCACTCAGGCCCTCTGGAGGAAACACCATATATTTT.

This rearrangement joins TRBV4-1 to TRBJ1-6; D may be TRBD1 (6 bases). The CDR3 is made up of 17 amino acids. Germline CDR1 and CDR2: MGHRA and YSYEKL. The ends were cut back, 3 bases at V and 6 bases at J, with 18 bases in the middle. The CDR3 nucleotides read TGCGCCAGCAGCCATGCAACAGGGACGGGGGCTAATTCACCCCTCCACTTT. As protein: CASSHATGTGANSPLHF.

The rearrangement links TRBV10-3 to TRBJ2-2, with 10 bases aligning to TRBD2. V was pared by 2 bases and J by 3 bases, with 0 bases of the junction left unmatched. Germline lookup yields CDR1 ENHRY and CDR2 SYGVKD. The CDR3 spans 15 residues. CDR3 sequence reads: CAISELAGDTGELFF. CDR3 nucleotides: TGTGCCATCAGTGAGCTAGCGGGAGACACCGGGGAGCTGTTTTTT.